This T cell receptor beta chain was sequenced in a study of blood T cell repertoires in COVID-19. At the level of the study: Nucleic acid was either cDNA or gDNA, and it came from T cells, B-cell-depleted T cells, or PBMCs.

This clone occurred once. The J segment lost 6 bases and the V segment lost 3 bases, leaving 10 bases of the junction unmatched. The length of the CDR3 is 16 residues. Germline V gives CDR1 MNHNS, CDR2 SASEGT. Here immunoSEQ multiplex PCR was the method, and the copy in TCRdb shows in-frame clones only, minus some. The repertoire holds some 270,000 clones, 80% to 90% seen once, with about 4.3% in the top ten. The sequencing input was PBMCs or T cells enriched from blood (not recorded which). The source is a woman in her 30s who had recovered from COVID-19. The J gene is TRBJ1-1, the V gene TRBV6-1; 10 positions agree with TRBD1. CDR3 coding DNA: TGTGCCAGCAGTGATTGGGTCGGGACAGGGGTTTCTGAAGCTTTCTTT. Amino acid sequence: CASSDWVGTGVSEAFF.